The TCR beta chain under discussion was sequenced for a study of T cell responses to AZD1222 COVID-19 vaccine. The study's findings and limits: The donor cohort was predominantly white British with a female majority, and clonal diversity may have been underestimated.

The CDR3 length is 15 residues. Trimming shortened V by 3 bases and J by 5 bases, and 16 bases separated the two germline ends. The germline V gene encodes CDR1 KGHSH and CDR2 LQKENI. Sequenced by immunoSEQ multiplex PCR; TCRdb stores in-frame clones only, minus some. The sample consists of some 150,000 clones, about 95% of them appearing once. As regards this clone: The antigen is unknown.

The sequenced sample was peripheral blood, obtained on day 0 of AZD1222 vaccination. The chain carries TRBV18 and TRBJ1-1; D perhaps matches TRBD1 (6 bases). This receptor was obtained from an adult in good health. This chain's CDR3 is CASSPILGGQTEAFF. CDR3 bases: TGTGCCAGCTCACCGATACTTGGGGGGCAAACTGAAGCTTTCTTT.